This T cell receptor (beta chain) derives from a study of blood T cell repertoires in COVID-19. For the study at large: Donors in the United States, Italy and Spain gave samples during acute or convalescent COVID-19. T cells, B-cell-depleted T cells, or PBMCs provided the cDNA or gDNA that served as material.

Per the original methods: Nucleated cell counts were estimated from reference gene primer amplification. TCRdb's table, derived via immunoSEQ multiplex PCR, lists solely in-frame clones and lacks some. That table is the source of V, J and clone size, and D and trimming were worked out from the DNA. Among 95,000 to 100,000 clones listed, approximately 89% were seen once. From germline, CDR1 is SQVTM and CDR2 ANQGSEA. The CDR3 has 15 residues. V trimming: 5 bases; J trimming: 2 bases; junction bases outside the gene matches: 9. The V and J genes are TRBV29-1 and TRBJ2-1, with 7 bases identical to TRBD1. Sequenced material: peripheral blood. The receptor was isolated from a woman in her thirties with acute or convalescent COVID-19. The chain's CDR3 is CSVPTGTFTYNEQFF. CDR3 DNA sequence: TGCAGCGTTCCGACAGGGACATTTACCTACAATGAGCAGTTCTTC.